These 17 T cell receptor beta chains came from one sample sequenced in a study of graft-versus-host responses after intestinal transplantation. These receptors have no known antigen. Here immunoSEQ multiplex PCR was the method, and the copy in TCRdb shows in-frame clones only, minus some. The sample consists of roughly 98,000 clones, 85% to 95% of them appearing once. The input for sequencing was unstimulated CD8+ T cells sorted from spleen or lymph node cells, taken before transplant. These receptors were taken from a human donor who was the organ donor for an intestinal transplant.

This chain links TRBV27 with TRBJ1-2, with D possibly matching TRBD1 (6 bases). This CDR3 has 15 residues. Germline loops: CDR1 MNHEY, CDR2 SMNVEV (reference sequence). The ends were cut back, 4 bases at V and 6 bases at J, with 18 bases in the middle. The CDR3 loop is CASSWGGGGLNGYTF. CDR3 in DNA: TGTGCCAGCAGTTGGGGGGGCGGGGGGCTAAATGGCTACACCTTC.

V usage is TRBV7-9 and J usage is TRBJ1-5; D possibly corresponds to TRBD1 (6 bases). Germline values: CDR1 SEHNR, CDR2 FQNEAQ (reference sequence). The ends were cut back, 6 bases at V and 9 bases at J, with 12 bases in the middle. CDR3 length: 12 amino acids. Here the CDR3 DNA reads TGTGCCAGCAGGGAGCTAGGGGGGCCCCAGCATTTT. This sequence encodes CASRELGGPQHF.

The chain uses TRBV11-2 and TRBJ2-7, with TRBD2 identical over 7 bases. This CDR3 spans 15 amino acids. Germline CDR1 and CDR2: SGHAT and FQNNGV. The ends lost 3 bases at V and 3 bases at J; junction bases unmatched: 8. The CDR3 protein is CASSFGGGLNYEQYF. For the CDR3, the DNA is TGTGCCAGCAGCTTTGGGGGGGGACTCAACTACGAGCAGTACTTC.

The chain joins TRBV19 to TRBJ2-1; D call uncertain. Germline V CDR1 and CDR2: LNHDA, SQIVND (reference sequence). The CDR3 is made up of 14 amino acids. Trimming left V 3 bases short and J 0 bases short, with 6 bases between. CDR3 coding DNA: TGTGCCAGTAGTATTGGCAACTCCTACAATGAGCAGTTCTTC. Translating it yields CASSIGNSYNEQFF.

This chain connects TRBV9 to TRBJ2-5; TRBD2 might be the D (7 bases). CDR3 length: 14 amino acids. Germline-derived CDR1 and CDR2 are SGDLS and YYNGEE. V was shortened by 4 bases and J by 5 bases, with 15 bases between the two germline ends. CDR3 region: CASSLGGGWETQYF. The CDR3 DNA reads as TGTGCCAGCAGCCTAGGGGGGGGATGGGAGACCCAGTACTTC.

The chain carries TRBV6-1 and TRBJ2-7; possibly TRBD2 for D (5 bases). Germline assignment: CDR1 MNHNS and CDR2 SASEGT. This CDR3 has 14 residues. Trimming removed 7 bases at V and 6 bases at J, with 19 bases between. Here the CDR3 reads CASTSGTDSAEQYF. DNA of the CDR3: TGTGCCAGCACCAGCGGCACGGACTCCGCCGAGCAGTACTTC.

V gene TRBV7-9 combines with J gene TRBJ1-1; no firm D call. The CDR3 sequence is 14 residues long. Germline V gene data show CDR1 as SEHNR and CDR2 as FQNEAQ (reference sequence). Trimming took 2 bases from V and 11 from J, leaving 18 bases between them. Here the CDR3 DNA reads TGTGCCAGCAGCTTACCTGGCCAGTTGCCCGTCGCTTTCTTT. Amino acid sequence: CASSLPGQLPVAFF.

The CDR3 DNA follows: TGTGCCAGCAGCTTTGACTACTCGGACGGCTACGAGCAGTACTTC. This gives the protein CASSFDYSDGYEQYF. The rearrangement joins TRBV7-9 to TRBJ2-7; possible D gene TRBD2, 5 bases. The germline V gene has CDR1 SEHNR and CDR2 FQNEAQ (reference sequence). The CDR3 runs 15 residues. The V and J ends lost 3 bases and 3 bases respectively, with 15 bases between them.

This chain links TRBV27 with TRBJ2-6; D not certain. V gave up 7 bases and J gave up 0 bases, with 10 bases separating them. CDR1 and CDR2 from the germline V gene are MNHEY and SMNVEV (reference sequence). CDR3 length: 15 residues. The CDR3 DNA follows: TGTGCCAGCACCCTATCCCTCTCTGGGGCCAACGTCCTGACTTTC. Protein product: CASTLSLSGANVLTF.

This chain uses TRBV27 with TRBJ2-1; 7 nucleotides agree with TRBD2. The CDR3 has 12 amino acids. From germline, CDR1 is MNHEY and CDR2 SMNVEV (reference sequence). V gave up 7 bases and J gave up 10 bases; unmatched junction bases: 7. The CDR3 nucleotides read TGTGCCAGCACACCAATGGGGGGGGAGCAGTTCTTC. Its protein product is CASTPMGGEQFF.

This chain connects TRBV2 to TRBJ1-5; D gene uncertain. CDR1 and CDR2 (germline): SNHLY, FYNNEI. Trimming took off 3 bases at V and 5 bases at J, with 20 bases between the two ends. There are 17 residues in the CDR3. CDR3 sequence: CASSDSPSGGPHQPQHF. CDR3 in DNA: TGTGCCAGCAGTGACTCCCCCTCAGGAGGACCCCATCAGCCCCAGCATTTT.

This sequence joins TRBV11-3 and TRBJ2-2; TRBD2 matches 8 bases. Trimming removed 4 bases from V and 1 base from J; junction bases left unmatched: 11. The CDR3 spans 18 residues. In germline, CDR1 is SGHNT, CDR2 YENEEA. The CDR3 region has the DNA TGTGCCAGCAGCTGGCGGGGACCGGGGGGGATGAACACCGGGGAGCTGTTTTTT. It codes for CASSWRGPGGMNTGELFF.

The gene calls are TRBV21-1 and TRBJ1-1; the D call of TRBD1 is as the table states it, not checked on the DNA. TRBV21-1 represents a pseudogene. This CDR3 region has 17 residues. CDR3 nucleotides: TGTGCCAGCAGCACCGAACAGGGTTGGGACATGAACACTGAAGCTTTCTTT. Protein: CASSTEQGWDMNTEAFF.

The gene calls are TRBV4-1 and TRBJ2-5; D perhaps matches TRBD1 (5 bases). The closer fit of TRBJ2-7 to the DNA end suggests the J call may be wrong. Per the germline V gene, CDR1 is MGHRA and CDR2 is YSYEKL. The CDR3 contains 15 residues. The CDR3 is CASSQDLTGTYEQYF. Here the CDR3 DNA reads TGCGCCAGCAGCCAAGATTTAACAGGAACCTACGAGCAGTACTTC.

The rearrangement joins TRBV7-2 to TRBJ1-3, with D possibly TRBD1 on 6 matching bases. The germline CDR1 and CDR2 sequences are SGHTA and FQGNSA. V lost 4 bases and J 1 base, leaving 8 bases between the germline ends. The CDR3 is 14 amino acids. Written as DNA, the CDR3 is TGTGCCAGCAGCTCGCAGGGGTCTGGAAACACCATATATTTT. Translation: CASSSQGSGNTIYF.

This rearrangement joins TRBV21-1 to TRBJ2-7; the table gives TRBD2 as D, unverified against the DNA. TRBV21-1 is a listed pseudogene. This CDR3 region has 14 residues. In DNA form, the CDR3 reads TGTGCCAGCAGCAACGAGACTATTCCCTACGAGCAGTACTTC. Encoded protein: CASSNETIPYEQYF.

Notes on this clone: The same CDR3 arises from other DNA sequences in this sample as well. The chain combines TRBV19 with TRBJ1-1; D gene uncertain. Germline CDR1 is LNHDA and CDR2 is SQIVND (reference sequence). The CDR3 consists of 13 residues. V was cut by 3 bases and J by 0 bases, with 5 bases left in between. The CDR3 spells CASSIGVNTEAFF. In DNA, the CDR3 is TGTGCCAGTAGTATCGGGGTGAACACTGAAGCTTTCTTT.